Listed below are T cell receptor beta chains from one sample, sequenced in a study of blood T cell repertoires in COVID-19. The data were produced by immunoSEQ multiplex PCR, yet TCRdb's version contains in-frame clones alone and is incomplete. The repertoire holds 26,000 or so clones, 66% seen once, with 7.3% in the top ten. Sequencing used peripheral blood. These receptors came from a man between 60 and 75 years old with active or convalescent COVID-19. Both conserved end residues are trimmed from each CDR3. The order of the fields is V gene, J gene, CDR3 protein.

v_call: TRBV11-2; j_call: TRBJ2-7; cdr3_aa: ASSLTGGSSEQY
v_call: TRBV4-1; j_call: TRBJ1-4; cdr3_aa: ASSPQGSGTNEKLF
v_call: TRBV6-1; j_call: TRBJ2-6; cdr3_aa: ASSEGKGLGSGANVLT
v_call: TRBV19; j_call: TRBJ2-7; cdr3_aa: ASSPRTTVSSSYEQY
v_call: TRBV19; j_call: TRBJ1-1; cdr3_aa: ASSTQGTLNTEAF
v_call: TRBV11-2; j_call: TRBJ1-3; cdr3_aa: ASSLGQGSGNTIY
v_call: TRBV19; j_call: TRBJ1-1; cdr3_aa: ASSAPGSLGTEAF
v_call: TRBV3-1/TRBV3-2; j_call: TRBJ1-1; cdr3_aa: ASSQRAGQGGEAF
v_call: TRBV5-1; j_call: TRBJ2-7; cdr3_aa: ASSLVVDSYEQY
v_call: TRBV12-5; j_call: TRBJ2-2; cdr3_aa: ASGLVRGGSTGELF
v_call: TRBV5-1; j_call: TRBJ1-6; cdr3_aa: ASSLVANGQGNSPLH
v_call: TRBV2; j_call: TRBJ1-4; cdr3_aa: ASRDRTGSEKLF
v_call: TRBV7-2; j_call: TRBJ2-5; cdr3_aa: ASSSPSSGRAQY
v_call: TRBV5-4; j_call: TRBJ1-1; cdr3_aa: ASNLGAGPTEAF
v_call: TRBV27; j_call: TRBJ2-1; cdr3_aa: ASSFRDRGQNEQF
v_call: TRBV7-9; j_call: TRBJ1-3; cdr3_aa: ASSSLSPAGGSGNTIY
v_call: TRBV12-3/TRBV12-4; j_call: TRBJ2-3; cdr3_aa: ASSLYRDTQY
v_call: TRBV5-1; j_call: TRBJ2-7; cdr3_aa: ASSVTGTGVFEQY
v_call: TRBV15; j_call: TRBJ1-2; cdr3_aa: ATSRGGTGIYGYT
v_call: TRBV5-4; j_call: TRBJ1-2; cdr3_aa: ASSLGGQGSNYGYT
v_call: TRBV2; j_call: TRBJ2-1; cdr3_aa: ASKRAGGSYNEQF
v_call: TRBV12-5; j_call: TRBJ2-3; cdr3_aa: ASGLGTGGADTQY
v_call: TRBV25-1; j_call: TRBJ1-1; cdr3_aa: ASSGPGQGTEAF
v_call: TRBV27; j_call: TRBJ1-5; cdr3_aa: ASSLGGSNQPQH
v_call: TRBV7-6; j_call: TRBJ2-7; cdr3_aa: ASSLGAGGAPDEQY
v_call: TRBV2; j_call: TRBJ2-7; cdr3_aa: ASVGGQPPYEQY
v_call: TRBV12-5; j_call: TRBJ1-4; cdr3_aa: ASGPTGQGYEKLF
v_call: TRBV5-1; j_call: TRBJ2-3; cdr3_aa: ASSLAGGPTDTQY
v_call: TRBV18; j_call: TRBJ2-5; cdr3_aa: ASSPQAGGLETQY
v_call: TRBV6-5; j_call: TRBJ1-3; cdr3_aa: ASRGTDRAGNTIY
v_call: TRBV29-1; j_call: TRBJ2-1; cdr3_aa: SGSGTGRNYNEQF
v_call: TRBV10-1; j_call: TRBJ2-5; cdr3_aa: AGRETQY
v_call: TRBV10-3; j_call: TRBJ1-2; cdr3_aa: AISAGGGYGYT
v_call: TRBV12-3/TRBV12-4; j_call: TRBJ1-1; cdr3_aa: ASSTVSEAF
v_call: TRBV6-5; j_call: TRBJ2-7; cdr3_aa: ASSYSGTGYDEQY
v_call: TRBV6-2/TRBV6-3; j_call: TRBJ1-4; cdr3_aa: ASSYPQGNEKLF